This T cell receptor beta chain was sequenced in a study of blood T cell repertoires in COVID-19. Study in general: Acute and convalescent COVID-19 specimens originated in the United States, Italy and Spain. In each case, the material was cDNA or gDNA derived from T cells, B-cell-depleted T cells, or PBMCs.

During active infection, Seattle patients enrolled and were then monitored through disease. The CDR3 is 16 amino acids. CDR1 and CDR2 from the germline V gene are MNHNS and SASEGT. The V and J ends lost 2 bases and 7 bases, in that order; junction bases with no gene match: 11. Data came from immunoSEQ multiplex PCR; TCRdb stores just in-frame clones and leaves some out. The data contain 210,000 or so clones, roughly 85% of them singletons. J is TRBJ1-2 and V is TRBV6-1, with 9 bases that match TRBD1. The specimen was peripheral blood. The receptor's source is a man aged 45-65 years with COVID-19, enrolled during active disease. The CDR3 reads CASSEPSGQGSSGYTF. In nucleotides, the CDR3 is TGTGCCAGCAGTGAACCATCCGGACAGGGGTCATCTGGCTACACCTTC.